This T cell receptor beta chain was recovered during a study of blood T cell repertoires in COVID-19. Method: immunoSEQ multiplex PCR; TCRdb's copy keeps in-frame clones and lacks some. The data show about 100,000 clones, approximately 84% seen once. The germline V gene has CDR1 KGHDR and CDR2 SFDVKD. This CDR3 contains 15 residues. Trimming removed 4 bases at V and 3 bases at J, with 14 bases between. This clone showed up just once. This TCR derives from a human donor in a cohort sampled during active COVID-19. This rearrangement joins TRBV24-1 to TRBJ1-2; the D gene is possibly TRBD1 (5 bases). Sequencing input: peripheral blood. The CDR3 loop reads CATSEGWGSDYGYTF. In DNA form, the CDR3 reads TGTGCCACCAGTGAAGGGTGGGGCAGCGACTATGGCTACACCTTC.